A single T cell receptor (beta chain) is shown here with its context. No cognate antigen has been identified for it. No base quality values were provided; no much bigger clone lies one nucleotide off. The data belong to a study of shared clonotypes between healthy human individuals (dated by TCRdb to between 2020 and 2021). With regard to the full study: The cohort comprised a couple of women and a few men aged 18 to 49 years. Each donor's leukapheresis produced roughly between roughly 0.9 and 8.9 billion PBMCs. To increase sequencing depth and limit assay-specific biases, TCR repertoire library preparation and sequencing were carried out by different laboratories using diverse techniques. Blood TCR repertoires of 5 or 6 healthy adults were deeply sequenced to estimate repertoire size and the extent of clonotype sharing between individuals. For each donor, three plates each were used for CD4 naive and CD4 memory, two plates were used for CD8 naive, and one plate was used for CD8 memory. General findings and caveats noted by the study authors: Across a few donors, about 5% of naive CD4, 3% to 4% of naive CD8, around 2.5% of memory CD4, and around 0.4% of memory CD8 clonotypes were shared. Compared with non-shared clonotypes, the clonotypes found in all four sorted-subset donors had higher generation probabilities. Naive subsets generally had larger estimated clonotype richness than memory subsets. Even with the large sequencing depth, rarefaction of the sorted-subset datasets indicated that sequencing was incomplete. Only blood was sampled, and tissue TCR repertoires likely differ from those in blood. Because the study included a small number of donors, the genetic and exposure-history diversity represented was limited. Pairwise subsampling indicated that sequencing depth was expected to affect the degree of clonotype sharing among donors.

Healthy HIV-negative adults with no recently reported acute infections or vaccinations were included as donors. Every donor was a Caucasian adult residing in Nashville, Tennessee, USA. CD4+ T cells were enriched by magnetic negative selection; naive cells were then positively selected on CD45RA, and the negative fraction formed the memory subset. Blood was obtained by leukapheresis, after which PBMCs were separated by Ficoll-Histopaque density gradient centrifugation and cryopreserved in liquid nitrogen vapor phase. Analytical flow cytometry was used to check the purity and quantity of every magnetically sorted T cell population. Each sorted fraction had its genomic DNA isolated and then quantified by UV absorbance on a Nanodrop 2000c. TCR CDR3 regions were amplified from genomic DNA by multiplex PCR using the deep immunoSEQ assay. Extracted genomic DNA from each cell subset was distributed evenly across all wells of several immunoSEQ 96-well plates, and each plate was treated as a replicate. Each replicate PCR for sorted subsets received roughly 0.2 ug genomic DNA, equal to some 32,000 T cell genomes. Purified libraries were quantified with a Qubit 3.0 fluorometer, sized on a Bioanalyzer 2100, and re-quantified with the KAPA Library Quantification kit. Each immunoSEQ 96-well plate was sequenced on its own single-read 150-cycle Illumina NextSeq 550 flow cell. Per the source publication's procedure: Because only junctional sequences without quality scores were contained in the immunoSEQ output, filtering matching that applied to full-length reads could not be performed. Sequences were annotated with PyIR, a Python wrapper for IgBLAST v1.9, and V/J genes and CDR3 were assigned using IMGT germline references. Reads were removed for weak V/J assignments (E-value above 1e-6), missing CDR3, stop codons, out-of-frame junctions, or ambiguous translated residues. V3J clonotypes were defined by identical inferred V gene, J gene, and CDR3 amino acid sequence. The percentage overlap between two repertoires was calculated by dividing the number of shared unique clonotypes by the size of the smaller repertoire. RTK rarefaction, the Chao1 estimator, and Recon v2.1 estimates of unobserved clonotypes were used to assess repertoire richness. For all TCRbeta clonotypes obtained by the gDNA method from a few donors, generation probabilities were computed with OLGA. The source is immuneACCESS, and TCRdb retained only in-frame sequences with V and J called. Part of the clones is not carried over; for the studies checked, unresolved V genes explain less than half of this, and the remainder is unexplained. That table furnishes V, J and clone size, whereas the DNA furnished D and trimming. The sample records 2.3 million or so clones, over 85% of which are singletons. Jointly, the top ten make up roughly 0.36% of the sample.

The CDR3 measures 13 amino acids from cysteine to phenylalanine. Kept here is only the CDR3 DNA, which spans 39 bases and is read in frame from base 1. CDR1 is given as MDHEN and CDR2 as SYDVKM, both from the germline V gene. V loses 6 bases, J loses 4 bases, and the germline ends lie 12 bases apart. The chain is encoded by TRBV28 joined to TRBJ1-2; a tentative D match to TRBD1 spans 6 bases. Sequencing input: naive CD4+ T cells from PBMCs. The intended sense of this specimen's cell subset or site label: CD45RA+ positively selected. The clonotype was recovered from a man aged 18 to 30 in good health. Some clones in this sample may be carry-over from other donors' samples. The base sequence is TGTGCCAGCAGCGCCACAGGGACCTATGGCTACACCTTC. Its translation is CASSATGTYGYTF.